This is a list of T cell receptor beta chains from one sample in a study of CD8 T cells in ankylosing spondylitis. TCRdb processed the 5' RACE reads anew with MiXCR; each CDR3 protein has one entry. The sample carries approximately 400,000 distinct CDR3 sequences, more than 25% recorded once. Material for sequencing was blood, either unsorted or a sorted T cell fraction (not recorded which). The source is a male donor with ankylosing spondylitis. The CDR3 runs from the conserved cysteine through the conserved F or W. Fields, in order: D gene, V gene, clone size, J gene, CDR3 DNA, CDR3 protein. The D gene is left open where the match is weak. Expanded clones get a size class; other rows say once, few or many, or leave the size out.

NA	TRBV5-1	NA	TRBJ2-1	TGCGCCAGCAGCTTGGGAGTTGGAAAAAATGAGCAGTTCTTC	CASSLGVGKNEQFF
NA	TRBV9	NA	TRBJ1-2	TGTGCCAGCAGCCCGGACCGTTCTAACTATGGCTACACCTTC	CASSPDRSNYGYTF
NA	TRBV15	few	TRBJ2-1	TGTGCCACCAGCAGAGCGGTGGTAGAAAGGAATGAGCAGTTCTTC	CATSRAVVERNEQFF
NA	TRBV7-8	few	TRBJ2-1	TGTGCCAGCAGCTTAGACGCGGACAGGGGGCTAGCGGGAGGCAATGAGCAGTTCTTC	CASSLDADRGLAGGNEQFF
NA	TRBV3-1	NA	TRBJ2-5	TGTGCCAGCAGCCAAGATCTCGGCCCCCCGGAGACCCAGTACTTC	CASSQDLGPPETQYF
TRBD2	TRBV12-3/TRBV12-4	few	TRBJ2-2	TGTGCCAGCAGTTTGGATTATTCAAGACTAGCGACCGGGGAGCTGTTTTTT	CASSLDYSRLATGELFF
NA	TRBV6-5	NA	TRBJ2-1	TGTGCCAGCAGTTACGTTTCCCCACCCGGCGATGAGCAGTTCTTC	CASSYVSPPGDEQFF
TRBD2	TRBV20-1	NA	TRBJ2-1	TGCAGTGCTGGGGGGATGAGCGGGAGGGCCAATGAGCAGTTCTTC	CSAGGMSGRANEQFF
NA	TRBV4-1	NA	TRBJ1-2	TGCGCCAGCAGCCAAGATCCCTCGCAGGGGCAAGGTGGCTACACCTTC	CASSQDPSQGQGGYTF
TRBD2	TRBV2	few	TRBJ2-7	TGTGCCAGGCGAACTAGCGGGGGCTCCTACGAGCAGTACTTC	CARRTSGGSYEQYF
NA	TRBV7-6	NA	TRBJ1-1	TGTGCCAGCAGTAAAATCGGACTTTCTGAAGCTTTCTTT	CASSKIGLSEAFF
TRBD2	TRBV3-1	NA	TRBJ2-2	TGTGCCAGCAGCCAAAACACCGGGACTAGCGCCGGGGAGCTGTTTTTT	CASSQNTGTSAGELFF
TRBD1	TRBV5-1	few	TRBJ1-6	TGCGCCAGCTGTCTCCGGGGACAGACGAATTCACCCCTCCACTTT	CASCLRGQTNSPLHF
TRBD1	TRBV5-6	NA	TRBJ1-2	TGTGCCAGCAGCTTGGGGGGACAGGGGGTCGGTAACTATGGCTACACCTTC	CASSLGGQGVGNYGYTF
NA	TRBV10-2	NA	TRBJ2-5	TGCGCCAGCGGAGGGACGAAACAAGGGACCCAGTACTTC	CASGGTKQGTQYF
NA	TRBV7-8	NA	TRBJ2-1	TGTGCCAGCAGCTTCTGGGACGGCTACGGGTCCTACAATGAGCAGTTCTTC	CASSFWDGYGSYNEQFF
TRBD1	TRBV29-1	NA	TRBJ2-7	TGCAGCGTCGGGGACAGGATGGGGACTTACGAGCAGTACTTC	CSVGDRMGTYEQYF
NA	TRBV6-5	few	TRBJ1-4	TGTGCCAGCAGTTACAGCGGACCCACAAATGAAAAACTGTTTTTT	CASSYSGPTNEKLFF
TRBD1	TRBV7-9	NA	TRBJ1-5	TGTGCCAGCAGCTTGGGACAGGGAAACAATCAGCCCCAGCATTTT	CASSLGQGNNQPQHF
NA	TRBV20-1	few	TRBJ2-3	TGCAGTGCTAGAGGTGGGAGGTTCGAGGAAGATACGCAGTATTTT	CSARGGRFEEDTQYF